This TCR beta chain emerged from a study of cytomegalovirus exposure and HLA in healthy donors (dated by TCRdb to the late 2010s). Study-wide context: According to an earlier analysis of a few hundred of the donors, about 179 million T cells yielded over 90 million unique TCR beta sequences and around 300 Gb of sequence data. Across 300 to 400 genotyped donors of the cohort, an average of approximately 200,000 unique TCR beta nucleotide sequences per donor were sequenced, and approximately 19% of those sequences were non-productive. Donor age, sex, ethnicity and CMV serostatus were compiled together with the repertoire data. Rather than drawing on any new phenotypic data, the later analysis identified candidate immune exposures from TCR beta sequences and the way those sequences occurred across donors. Both class I and class II loci were covered by HLA typing, at four-digit resolution. Of the roughly 400 genotyped donors, over 65% fell in the genetic ancestry cluster associated with self-reported Caucasian donors. A later genetic analysis took genome-wide SNP genotypes for 398 of the 666 donors and used that subset as a discovery cohort. To study patterns of TCR occurrence, a later analysis re-analyzed previously published TCR beta repertoires from around 660 donors and added high-resolution HLA genotyping. In an earlier analysis of around 540 of the donors, high-throughput TCR beta sequencing was used to judge whether each TCR beta V gene segment behaved as functional or pseudogenic. The study used immunosequencing to profile the T cell repertoires of several hundred subjects and linked those repertoires to cytomegalovirus serostatus. The study was designed to test whether signatures of past pathogen exposure could be identified by cataloging public T cell receptors. Every discovery cohort repertoire had been produced on one sequencing platform. Because of strong linkage in the cohort, roughly five DR-DQ haplotypes were treated as single units for association and clustering. In addition to the first cohort of 666 subjects, a separate validation cohort of 100 to 150 different subjects was used. To predict cytomegalovirus infection status, the study brought together high-throughput TCR immunosequencing, statistical association of individual TCRs with disease status, and machine learning. An early release that covered about 640 HLA-typed donors contained about 290 gigabases of sequencing data and 80 million or so unique TCR sequences. The number of typed donors differed by locus: 629-630 for A, B, C, DRB1 and DQB1; some 540 for DQA1; approximately 600 for DPA1; and 400 to 480 for DPB1. Results and caveats for the whole study, not just this receptor: In the study, about 150 TCR beta chains were listed as associated with cytomegalovirus. Three of the identified cytomegalovirus-associated TCR beta chains were confirmed in vitro to be specific for cytomegalovirus antigens. In an earlier analysis of 500 to 650 of the donors, most TCR beta V segments appeared in productive rearrangements about 90% or about 30% of the time, broadly matching IMGT annotations. For the cohort, immune exposure information was limited to CMV serostatus. The sequencing pipeline was judged likely to have produced a cluster of highly shared sequence variants as a technical artifact. A further reported finding was that TCR beta sequences accurately predicted the HLA-A and HLA-B alleles for most subjects in the first cohort. A later analysis reported that several top co-occurrence clusters appeared linked to parvovirus B19, influenza, CMV and Epstein-Barr virus. Sequencing depth was assumed to be roughly uniform across donors in the presence/absence analyses, though that assumption may not hold. The classifier was reported to diagnose cytomegalovirus status with high specificity and sensitivity in both the original cohort and the validation cohort. In a later analysis, most CMV-associated TCR beta chains were found to appear HLA-restricted, with HLA associations seemingly driven largely by CMV exposure. While some public TCRs were present in many individuals, most TCR sequences turned up only very rarely across donors. In a later analysis, the rate of TCR association differed among HLA loci, with DRB1 alleles having the most associated TCRs and HLA-C alleles having the fewest. Compared with the 666-donor mean, donors in an Asian-associated ancestry cluster had fewer N-insertions in productive TCRs, according to a later genetic analysis. When HLA alleles, especially DR and DQ, strongly co-occurred, attributing TCR associations to individual alleles was difficult. Correlated functional status among segregating V segments might be attributable to linkage disequilibrium, but an unknown experimental factor could not be ruled out. At a false discovery rate of 0.05, a later analysis linked 16,951 TCR beta sequences to specific HLA alleles. In a later analysis, HLA-associated TCR beta chains were found to be more clonally expanded and to have lower generation probabilities than equally common non-associated chains. The earlier analysis of fewer than 750 of the donors excluded about 16 rarely observed V segments, including chromosome 9 orphons, because counts were too low. An association between a missense DCLRE1C variant and V-gene and J-gene trimming of TCR beta chains was found in a later genetic analysis and replicated in an independent cohort. Some IMGT-functional V segments, including TRBV6-2 and TRBV6-3, could not be distinguished by the 87-base-pair reads and were therefore excluded. Because HLA typing was missing for some donors at each locus, association tests included only the typed subset. According to the authors, the approach could potentially be generalized to other disease states and immunological phenotypes. The cohort was sequenced for TCR beta chains only, and without alpha or paired-chain data the features that could be detected were limited.

Receptor amplification or capture employed the immunoSEQ multiplex PCR assay. A mixture of 60 forward primers for TCR Vbeta segments and 13 reverse primers for TCR Jbeta segments was used in the multiplex PCR. Amplification of the CDR3 region of rearranged TCR beta genes was performed with a multiplex PCR assay on genomic DNA. Amplified TCR beta libraries were sequenced as 87-base-pair reads on the Illumina HiSeq System. Under the source paper's analysis protocol: Across the 500 to 850 repertoires, a later analysis counted 80 million or so unique TCR beta chains, around 11 million of which were shared by at least two donors. To remove PCR and sequencing errors, raw reads were error-corrected and collapsed into unique sequences using a nearest-neighbor algorithm that merged closely related sequences. V, D and J gene segments were assigned by aligning CDR3 sequences to IMGT reference sequences. For a sequence to be retained, at least a six-nucleotide match to both a V gene segment and a J gene segment was required. Rearrangements were called productive when the CDR3 lacked stop codons and stayed in frame with V and J; all others were non-productive. CDR3 was defined according to IMGT convention as the region running from the second conserved V-encoded cysteine to the conserved J-encoded phenylalanine. The earlier analysis of 587 of the donors excluded sequences that lacked an unambiguous match to a single V gene segment. An earlier analysis of over 450 of the donors classified V segments as functional when productive rearrangements were above 56.7% and as segregating when the standard deviation between donors was above 5%. A statistical classification framework was developed to diagnose cytomegalovirus status using the catalog of TCR beta chain sequences. V and J gene assignment, in a later analysis, came from comparing TCR nucleotide sequences with IMGT/GENE-DB human TR gene sequences. A later analysis assigned CDR3 sequences and most-parsimonious VDJ recombination scenarios with the TCRdist pipeline. In a later analysis, each TCR beta chain was defined by its CDR3 amino acid sequence together with its V-gene family, and reads lacking a unique V-gene family were excluded. As a way to deal with suspected cross-contamination and a sequencing artifact, a later analysis dropped more than 500 nucleotide sequences that were highly shared and had low generation probability. In a later analysis, a clonal expansion index for each public chain was calculated from normalized within-repertoire ranks of inferred template counts. Generation probabilities in a later analysis came from a VDJ recombination model fitted to out-of-frame rearrangements, and those results were checked against IGoR. In a later analysis, TCR-TCR, TCR-HLA and TCR-CMV co-occurrence was scored with hypergeometric tests, and a repertoire-size bias correction was applied to TCR pairs. In a later analysis, false discovery rates were estimated by permuting HLA or CMV assignments 20 times. In a later analysis, co-occurring TCRs were grouped using DBSCAN, and TCRdist sequence similarity was added for clustering within HLA-allele-positive subsets. Repertoires with fewer than 30,000 or more than 120,000 public chains were left out of co-occurrence clustering, as were four to six repertoires with anomalous nucleotide sharing. TCRdb limited this immuneACCESS table to in-frame rearrangements with V and J called. A share of clones is missing; checked studies link under half to unresolved V genes, and the rest is unexplained. The DNA was the basis for D and trimming; V, J and clone size are from that table. Present in this sample are about 93,000 clones, roughly 79% of which were seen just once. 0.57% of the sample goes to the ten largest clones.

On this clone itself: No antigen is known for it. No qualities accompany the bases; no much larger clone lies one base away.

The V and J ends are trimmed by 5 bases and 2 bases, leaving 13 bases between them. Inclusive of the bounding cysteine and phenylalanine, the CDR3 is 14 residues long. Just the 42-base CDR3 DNA is kept, in frame starting at base 1. CDR1 and CDR2 are drawn from the germline V gene: SGHAT, FQNNGV. The cohort comprised fewer than 750 healthy bone marrow donors. Cohort members were all nominally healthy when sampled, although unrecorded immune exposures were likely present. The donor tested CMV seronegative, placing the donor among the roughly 340 seronegative members of the cohort. A peripheral blood sample was provided by each donor, and peripheral blood mononuclear cells were used for TCR beta sequencing. Genomic DNA was extracted from the blood cell samples with the Qiagen DNeasy Blood Extraction Kit.

The chain employs TRBV11-2 and TRBJ2-7; tentative D gene TRBD2, with 5 bases matching. This sequence was found in a man aged 30 to 39 in good health and CMV-seronegative. What was sequenced was PBMCs. The DNA is TGTGCCAGCAGCGATTCACTAGGAGCCTACGAGCAGTACTTC. Translated, it reads CASSDSLGAYEQYF. Extended through the reference TRBV11-2 and TRBJ2-7 proteins, this CDR3 yields the full variable domain: EAGVAQSPRYKIIEKRQSVAFWCNPISGHATLYWYQQILGQGPKLLIQFQNNGVVDDSQLPKDRFSAERLKGVDSTLKIQPAKLEDSAVYLCASSDSLGAYEQYFGPGTRLTVT.